A single sample is the source of the 32 T cell receptor beta chains below, sequenced in a study of cytomegalovirus exposure and HLA in healthy donors. With 60 Vbeta and 13 Jbeta primers, the PCR was carried out. The method was immunoSEQ multiplex PCR; TCRdb's version includes in-frame clones alone and lacks a portion of them. The sample has around 150,000 clones; more than 60% are singletons. The specimen sequenced was PBMCs. Receptors originate from a male donor in good health and CMV-seronegative.

The rearrangement uses TRBV6-1 and TRBJ2-1; TRBD2 matches at 8 bases. Germline assignment: CDR1 MNHNS and CDR2 SASEGT. J gave up 6 bases and V 7 bases, and 11 bases lay outside the gene matches. The CDR3 has 15 amino acids. As DNA, the CDR3 is TGTGCCAGCACGGCCGGACTAGCACGCTCCAATGAGCAGTTCTTC. It specifies CASTAGLARSNEQFF.

Only one count was recorded for this clone. This chain connects TRBV27 to TRBJ2-1, with 7 bases lining up with TRBD2. V shed 1 base and J 7 bases; nucleotides not matched to a gene: 19. The CDR3 is made up of 19 amino acids. Germline values: CDR1 MNHEY, CDR2 SMNVEV (reference sequence). In DNA form, the CDR3 reads TGTGCCAGCAGTTTATTCTCCCTAGATATAGCGGGTACATCAAATGAGCAGTTCTTC. Translating it yields CASSLFSLDIAGTSNEQFF.

The J gene is TRBJ1-2, the V gene TRBV30; TRBD1 matches at 11 bases. This CDR3 spans 15 amino acids. CDR1 is GTSNPN, CDR2 SVGIG, per germline (reference sequence). V lost 1 base, J lost 8 bases, and 9 bases stayed unmatched. CDR3: CAWSGPGTGGRGYTF. The CDR3 coding sequence is TGTGCCTGGAGTGGCCCCGGGACAGGGGGTAGGGGCTACACCTTC.

The V and J genes are TRBV9 and TRBJ2-7; 14 bases agree with TRBD2. CDR3 length: 16 residues. V trimming: 0 bases; J trimming: 3 bases; junction bases outside the gene matches: 2. The germline V gene has CDR1 SGDLS and CDR2 YYNGEE. In DNA form, the CDR3 reads TGTGCCAGCAGCGTAGGGGGGACTAGCGGGAGCTACGAGCAGTACTTC. It codes for CASSVGGTSGSYEQYF.

V and J are TRBV11-2 and TRBJ2-5, with D hard to call. Trimming took 2 bases from V and 5 from J, leaving 9 bases between them. Germline loops: CDR1 SGHAT, CDR2 FQNNGV. This CDR3 contains 13 residues. The CDR3 DNA follows: TGTGCCAGCAGCTTAATGGCTAGGGAGACCCAGTACTTC. It is translated as CASSLMARETQYF. Looking up the rest from reference TRBV11-2 and TRBJ2-5 gives the full variable domain: EAGVAQSPRYKIIEKRQSVAFWCNPISGHATLYWYQQILGQGPKLLIQFQNNGVVDDSQLPKDRFSAERLKGVDSTLKIQPAKLEDSAVYLCASSLMARETQYFGPGTRLLVL.

The rearrangement links TRBV5-1 to TRBJ2-7; unclear D gene. The ends were cut back, 0 bases at V and 2 bases at J, with 9 bases in the middle. This CDR3 has 14 amino acids. Germline lookup yields CDR1 SGHRS and CDR2 YFSETQ. The CDR3 loop is CASSLAADTYEQYF. The DNA for the CDR3 is TGCGCCAGCAGCTTGGCGGCGGATACCTACGAGCAGTACTTC.

The chain links TRBV5-4 to TRBJ2-3; 7 nucleotides match TRBD2. This CDR3 region has 19 residues. CDR1 and CDR2 from the germline V gene are SGHNT and YYREEE (reference sequence). V trimming: 4 bases; J trimming: 4 bases; junction bases outside the gene matches: 21. In nucleotides, the CDR3 is TGTGCCAGCAGCCGACCCCGGGGGGTAGGAGTCTTCCCCCCAGATACGCAGTATTTT. Protein sequence: CASSRPRGVGVFPPDTQYF.

The V call is TRBV2, the J call TRBJ1-3; no reliable D call. The CDR3 sequence is 14 residues long. V was shortened by 7 bases and J by 3 bases, with 13 bases between the two germline ends. The germline gives CDR1 SNHLY, CDR2 FYNNEI. The CDR3 loop reads CASIGVLLGNTIYF. CDR3 nucleotide sequence: TGTGCCAGCATCGGAGTCCTGCTTGGAAACACCATATATTTT.

The rearrangement joins TRBV13 to TRBJ1-1; 8 bases are a match to TRBD1. V was clipped by 5 bases and J by 0 bases; unmatched bases: 2. The CDR3 spans 14 residues. Per the germline V gene, CDR1 is PRHDT and CDR2 is FYEKMQ (reference sequence). CDR3 sequence: CASSRTGLNTEAFF. The CDR3 DNA reads TGTGCCAGCAGCCGGACAGGGCTGAACACTGAAGCTTTCTTT.

The genes are TRBV2 and TRBJ2-1; the match to TRBD1 covers 7 bases. Germline CDR1 is SNHLY and CDR2 is FYNNEI. The CDR3 is 16 amino acids. With V trimmed by 0 bases and J by 5 bases, 7 bases remained unmatched. This chain's CDR3 is CASSEALDRADNEQFF. CDR3 coding DNA: TGTGCCAGCAGTGAAGCGCTTGACAGGGCGGACAATGAGCAGTTCTTC.

Regarding this clone: Sequence at one end of the junction differs from germline and may be a read error. The CDR3 protein is CASRQEGPGHWNTEAFF. DNA of the CDR3: TGCGCCAGCCGCCAAGAAGGGCCAGGGCATTGGAACACTGAAGCTTTCTTT. The V call is TRBV4-3, the J call TRBJ1-1; possible D gene TRBD1, 5 bases. This CDR3 is 17 amino acids long. Germline V lookup: CDR1 LGHNA, CDR2 YSLEER.

A single count supports this clone. One junction end does not reproduce the germline sequence, and a read error may be involved. The DNA for the CDR3 is TGTGCCCGTAGTCGCCCCCGGACAGGGAAGAACACTGAAGCTTTCTTT. Its translation is CARSRPRTGKNTEAFF. The chain is built from TRBV19 and TRBJ1-1; 8 bases line up with TRBD1. In germline, CDR1 is LNHDA, CDR2 SQIVND (reference sequence). This CDR3 is 16 amino acids long.

The chain employs TRBV2 and TRBJ1-1, with 7 positions matching TRBD1. CDR1 and CDR2 from the germline V gene are SNHLY and FYNNEI. This CDR3 is 14 amino acids long. Germline trimming cut 11 bases from V and 0 bases from J; bases unmatched to any gene: 9. In DNA, the CDR3 is TGTGCCCTTAAGCCCGACAGGGTGAACACTGAAGCTTTCTTT. It is translated as CALKPDRVNTEAFF.

This rearrangement joins TRBV5-1 to TRBJ1-2, with 9 bases aligning to TRBD1. V trimming: 5 bases; J trimming: 0 bases; junction bases outside the gene matches: 5. Germline V lookup: CDR1 SGHRS, CDR2 YFSETQ. This CDR3 comprises 15 residues. The CDR3 DNA reads TGCGCCAGCAGACCGGACAGGGGTACTAACTATGGCTACACCTTC. Its protein is CASRPDRGTNYGYTF.

The chain combines TRBV29-1 with TRBJ1-3; D is ambiguous. The V and J ends lost 5 bases and 4 bases respectively, with 12 bases between them. This CDR3 has 13 amino acids. CDR1 SQVTM and CDR2 ANQGSEA come from the germline V gene. The CDR3 protein is CSVHGLPGNTIYF. The CDR3, as DNA: TGCAGCGTTCACGGGTTACCGGGAAACACCATATATTTT.

The rearrangement uses TRBV11-2 and TRBJ2-7; D not resolved. The V and J ends lost 5 bases and 3 bases respectively, with 14 bases between them. CDR3 length equals 14 residues. Looked up from germline, CDR1 is SGHAT and CDR2 is FQNNGV. This chain's CDR3 is CASSPAFENYEQYF. CDR3 nucleotide sequence: TGTGCCAGCAGCCCAGCGTTCGAGAACTACGAGCAGTACTTC.

CDR3 loop: CASSDRGSDEQYF. CDR3 DNA: TGCGCCAGCAGCGACCGGGGTTCTGACGAGCAGTACTTC. The V and J genes are TRBV5-1 and TRBJ2-5, with a tentative D call TRBD2 (5 bases). The J call may be incorrect, as the DNA end agrees better with TRBJ2-7. The CDR3 covers 13 residues. Germline V gives CDR1 SGHRS, CDR2 YFSETQ.

This chain's CDR3 is CASSVEASGSLEQYF. CDR3 nucleotides: TGTGCCAGCAGCGTAGAAGCTAGCGGGAGTCTCGAGCAGTACTTC. This rearrangement joins TRBV9 to TRBJ2-7, with 10 bases fitting TRBD2. The ends lost 0 bases at V and 6 bases at J; junction bases unmatched: 6. The CDR3 has 15 amino acids. CDR1 and CDR2 from the germline V gene are SGDLS and YYNGEE.

The J gene is TRBJ2-5, the V gene TRBV6-5, with 10 bases that match TRBD2. The end of the DNA is better explained by TRBJ2-7, so the J call may be wrong. Germline CDR1 MNHEY, CDR2 SVGAGI. The CDR3 covers 14 residues. The CDR3: CASSLAGVSYEQYF. The DNA of the CDR3 is TGTGCCAGCAGCCTAGCGGGGGTCTCCTACGAGCAGTACTTC.

The genes are TRBV5-1 and TRBJ1-4, with no clear D. Between the trimmed V and J ends, which lost 2 bases and 0 bases, there was a span of 11 bases. Germline V lookup: CDR1 SGHRS, CDR2 YFSETQ. The CDR3 has 16 residues. The CDR3 spells CASSFGSPATNEKLFF. CDR3 DNA: TGCGCCAGCAGCTTTGGGAGTCCTGCAACTAATGAAAAACTGTTTTTT.

The chain combines TRBV11-1 with TRBJ2-2; the match to TRBD1 covers 7 bases. This CDR3 is 14 amino acids long. The V gene end was trimmed by 7 bases and the J gene end by 5 bases; junction bases not matched to a gene: 7. CDR1 is SGHAT, CDR2 FQDESV, per germline (reference sequence). CDR3 DNA: TGTGCCAGCAACGACCAACAGGGGACCGGGGAGCTGTTTTTT. The encoded protein is CASNDQQGTGELFF.

This clone was counted between two and nine times. This chain connects TRBV6-1 to TRBJ1-5; 7 positions agree with TRBD1. The CDR3 totals 14 residues. Unmatched junction bases numbered 6, after V lost 4 bases and J lost 6 bases. Germline values: CDR1 MNHNS, CDR2 SASEGT. The CDR3 spells CASSGGQGGQPQHF. CDR3 nucleotide sequence: TGTGCCAGCAGTGGGGGCCAGGGGGGTCAGCCCCAGCATTTT.

The gene calls are TRBV7-9 and TRBJ2-5, with 10 bases lining up with TRBD1. The V segment lost 4 bases and the J segment 2 bases; nucleotides outside the gene matches: 4. Germline V lookup: CDR1 SEHNR, CDR2 FQNEAQ (reference sequence). The CDR3 covers 15 residues. The CDR3: CASSSRDRGQETQYF. CDR3 in DNA: TGTGCCAGCAGCTCCCGGGACAGGGGACAAGAGACCCAGTACTTC.

The chain's CDR3 is CASSLTTIGPRNEQYF. The CDR3 coding sequence is TGTGCCAGCAGCCTCACGACTATAGGCCCCCGGAACGAGCAGTACTTC. V gene TRBV14 combines with J gene TRBJ2-7; possible D gene TRBD2, 5 bases. The germline gives CDR1 SGHDN, CDR2 FVKESK. The CDR3 loop spans 16 amino acids. Trimming took off 4 bases at V and 5 bases at J, with 21 bases between the two ends.

Concerning this clone: At one end the junction does not follow the germline gene, possibly because of a read error. This chain connects TRBV7-9 to TRBJ1-4; D is perhaps TRBD1 (5 bases). This CDR3 has 14 amino acids. Germline V gives CDR1 SEHNR, CDR2 FQNEAQ (reference sequence). This CDR3 reads CSSSPSRDFEKLFF. The DNA of the CDR3 is TGTTCCAGCAGCCCAAGTAGGGACTTTGAAAAACTGTTTTTT. Looking up the rest from reference TRBV7-9 and TRBJ1-4 gives the full variable domain: DTGVSQNPRHKITKRGQNVTFRCDPISEHNRLYWYRQTLGQGPEFLTYFQNEAQLEKSRLLSDRFSAERPKGSFSTLEIQRTEQGDSAMYLCSSSPSRDFEKLFFGSGTQLSVL.

The rearrangement joins TRBV13 to TRBJ2-2; TRBD2 is a possible D gene (6 bases). The CDR3 is 16 residues long. V was pared by 5 bases and J by 0 bases, with 13 bases between. Germline CDR1 reads PRHDT; CDR2 reads FYEKMQ (reference sequence). CDR3 in DNA: TGTGCCAGCAGCCGAAAATGGGACTCGAACACCGGGGAGCTGTTTTTT. Translating it yields CASSRKWDSNTGELFF. Combining the CDR3 with reference TRBV13 and TRBJ2-2 gives the whole variable domain AAGVIQSPRHLIKEKRETATLKCYPIPRHDTVYWYQQGPGQDPQFLISFYEKMQSDKGSIPDRFSAQQFSDYHSELNMSSLELGDSALYFCASSRKWDSNTGELFFGEGSRLTVL.

Here the CDR3 reads CASNQQGVDTEAFF. In DNA, the CDR3 is TGTGCCAGCAACCAACAGGGGGTAGACACTGAAGCTTTCTTT. V is TRBV6-6 and J is TRBJ1-1; the match to TRBD1 covers 8 bases. This CDR3 is 14 amino acids long. V lost 7 bases and J lost 3; bases outside the gene matches: 7. Germline CDR1 is MNHNY and CDR2 is SVGAGI (reference sequence).

V is TRBV11-2 and J is TRBJ1-1; a possible D gene is TRBD1 (5 bases). The CDR3 runs 14 residues. Germline-derived CDR1 and CDR2 are SGHAT and FQNNGV. V gave up 2 bases and J gave up 5 bases, with 12 bases separating them. As DNA, the CDR3 is TGTGCCAGCAGCTTATCTCGGGGACTAACTGAAGCTTTCTTT. Protein product: CASSLSRGLTEAFF.

The chain joins TRBV19 to TRBJ1-2, with D possibly matching TRBD1 (6 bases). The CDR3 runs 11 residues. From germline, CDR1 is LNHDA and CDR2 SQIVND (reference sequence). Between the trimmed V and J ends, which lost 4 bases and 7 bases, there was a span of 7 bases. The CDR3 sequence: CASSTRGGYTF. The CDR3 region has the DNA TGTGCCAGTAGTACCAGGGGTGGCTACACCTTC.

This sequence joins TRBV9 and TRBJ1-1; D possibly corresponds to TRBD1 (6 bases). From germline, CDR1 is SGDLS and CDR2 YYNGEE. The V end was cut by 5 bases, the J end by 0 bases, with 11 bases between. The CDR3 loop spans 14 amino acids. CDR3 DNA: TGTGCCAGCAGTGAGGGGGGGATGAACACTGAAGCTTTCTTT. Amino acid sequence: CASSEGGMNTEAFF.

The chain has TRBV19 and TRBJ2-4; D not resolved. The CDR3 runs to 14 residues. Germline-derived CDR1 and CDR2 are LNHDA and SQIVND (reference sequence). Trimming pared 3 bases from V and 5 bases from J, leaving 11 bases between. The CDR3 spells CASSMKTWQNIQYF. CDR3 coding DNA: TGTGCCAGTAGTATGAAAACCTGGCAAAACATTCAGTACTTC.

The chain joins TRBV4-1 to TRBJ1-1; 7 nucleotides agree with TRBD1. Germline loops: CDR1 MGHRA, CDR2 YSYEKL. Unmatched junction bases numbered 7, after V lost 3 bases and J lost 3 bases. CDR3 length: 15 amino acids. DNA of the CDR3: TGCGCCAGCAGCCACCTTGGACAGGCCCACACTGAAGCTTTCTTT. This sequence encodes CASSHLGQAHTEAFF.